This TCR beta chain was recovered during a study of cytomegalovirus exposure and HLA in healthy donors. Researchers ran the PCR with 60 Vbeta and 13 Jbeta primers. Some clones are missing from TCRdb's copy, which holds only in-frame ones; the method was immunoSEQ multiplex PCR. The sample has 85,000 or so clones, and its top ten clones hold 1% to 1.4%. Germline assignment: CDR1 SNHLY and CDR2 FYNNEI. The CDR3 totals 13 residues. The V gene end was trimmed by 10 bases and the J gene end by 4 bases; junction bases not matched to a gene: 8. Sequenced input: PBMCs. The chain is built from TRBV2 and TRBJ1-1, with 8 bases matching TRBD1. This TCR was recovered from a woman in her 30s in good health and CMV-seronegative. The CDR3 protein is CATRQGWTTEAFF. The CDR3 DNA sequence: TGTGCCACCAGACAGGGGTGGACCACTGAAGCTTTCTTT.